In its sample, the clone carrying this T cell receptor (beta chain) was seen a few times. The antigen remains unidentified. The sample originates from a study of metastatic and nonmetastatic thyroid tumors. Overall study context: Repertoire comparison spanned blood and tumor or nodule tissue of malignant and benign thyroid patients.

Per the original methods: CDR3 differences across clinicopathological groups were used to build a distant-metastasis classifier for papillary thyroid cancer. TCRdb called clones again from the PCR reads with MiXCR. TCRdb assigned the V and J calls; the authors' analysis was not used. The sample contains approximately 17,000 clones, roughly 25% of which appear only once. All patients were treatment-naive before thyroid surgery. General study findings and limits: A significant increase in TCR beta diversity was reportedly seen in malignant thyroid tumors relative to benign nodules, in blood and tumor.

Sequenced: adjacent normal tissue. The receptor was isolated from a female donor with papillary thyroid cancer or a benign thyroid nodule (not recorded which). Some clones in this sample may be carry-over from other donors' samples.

This CDR3 reads CASSPRGELYQPQHF. CDR3 bases: TGTGCCAGCAGCCCCCGGGGGGAATTATATCAGCCCCAGCATTTT. The chain links TRBV5-5 to TRBJ1-5, with D possibly matching TRBD1 (5 bases). Trimming removed 4 bases from V and 5 bases from J, with 16 bases in between. Per germline, CDR1 SGHKS and CDR2 YYEKEE (reference sequence). The CDR3 contains 15 residues.